This T cell receptor beta chain was captured in a study of blood T cell repertoires in COVID-19. At the level of the study: From T cells, B-cell-depleted T cells, or PBMCs came the material, which was cDNA or gDNA.

Enrollees, about 18 to 95 years old, lived in about two dozen US areas. Participant-reported clinical history was the basis for cohort assignment. Cohort 3 recovered donors had two negative PCRs, clearance, or symptom resolution. Germline V CDR1 and CDR2: SGHRS, YFSETQ. CDR3 length equals 16 residues. The V and J ends lost 0 bases and 9 bases, in that order; junction bases with no gene match: 10. The assay was immunoSEQ multiplex PCR, and TCRdb's table has in-frame clones only and misses some. The table lists 150,000 to 200,000 clones, 80% of them singletons. The chain recombines TRBV5-1 with TRBJ2-1, with 9 bases identical to TRBD2. The sequence came from a man in his forties who had recovered from COVID-19. Material: PBMCs or T cells enriched from blood (not recorded which). This CDR3 reads CASSLEGAGGPSEQFF. The CDR3 nucleotides are TGCGCCAGCAGCTTGGAGGGAGCGGGGGGACCGTCTGAGCAGTTCTTC. Combining the CDR3 with reference TRBV5-1 and TRBJ2-1 gives the whole variable domain KAGVTQTPRYLIKTRGQQVTLSCSPISGHRSVSWYQQTPGQGLQFLFEYFSETQRNKGNFPGRFSGRQFSNSRSEMNVSTLELGDSALYLCASSLEGAGGPSEQFFGPGTRLTVL.